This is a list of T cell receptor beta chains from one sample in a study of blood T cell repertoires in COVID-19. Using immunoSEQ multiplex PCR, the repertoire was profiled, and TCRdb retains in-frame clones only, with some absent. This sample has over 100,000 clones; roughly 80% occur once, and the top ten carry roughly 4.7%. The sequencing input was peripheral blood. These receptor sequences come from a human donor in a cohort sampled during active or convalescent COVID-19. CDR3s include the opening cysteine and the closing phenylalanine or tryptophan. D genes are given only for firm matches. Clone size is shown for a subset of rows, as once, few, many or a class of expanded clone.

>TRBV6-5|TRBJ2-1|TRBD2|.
TGTGCCAGCAGTTACCTGGGACTAGCGGATTACAATGAGCAGTTCTTC
CASSYLGLADYNEQFF
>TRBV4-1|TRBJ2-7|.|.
TGCGCCAGCAGCCAAGATCGAGCGGGTTGGGGCGAGCAGTACTTC
CASSQDRAGWGEQYF
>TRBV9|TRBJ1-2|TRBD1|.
TGTGCCAGCAGCGGGGGGACAGATTTCGATTTCGGCTACACCTTC
CASSGGTDFDFGYTF
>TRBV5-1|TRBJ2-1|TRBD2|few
TGCGCCAGCAGCTCCGGACTAGCGGGATCCTACAATGAGCAGTTCTTC
CASSSGLAGSYNEQFF
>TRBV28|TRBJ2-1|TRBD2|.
TGTGCCAGCAGTTTACGAATAAGTGGCGGGAGGATGTTAGGTGAGCAGTTCTTC
CASSLRISGGRMLGEQFF
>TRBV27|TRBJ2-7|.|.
TGTGCCAGCAGTTTAGGTTCCCCGGGGCAGGGGTTCTACGAGCAGTACTTC
CASSLGSPGQGFYEQYF
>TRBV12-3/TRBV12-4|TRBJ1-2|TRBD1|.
TGTGCCAGCAGTTTCGGGACAGGCTATGGCTACACCTTC
CASSFGTGYGYTF
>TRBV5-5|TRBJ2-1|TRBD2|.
TGTGCCAGCAGCTTTAACACGAGGCTAGCGGGTTTCAATGAGCAGTTCTTC
CASSFNTRLAGFNEQFF
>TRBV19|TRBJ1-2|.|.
TGTGCCAGTAGTATAGGAAGAGTCGGTTCTGGCTACACCTTC
CASSIGRVGSGYTF
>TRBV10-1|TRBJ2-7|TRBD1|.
TGCGCCAGCAGCGGGGGTGGGACAGGAGCCTACGAGCAGTACTTC
CASSGGGTGAYEQYF
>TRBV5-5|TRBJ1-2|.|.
TGTGCCAGCAGTCCCGACAGCGGGGGTTATGGCTACACCTTC
CASSPDSGGYGYTF
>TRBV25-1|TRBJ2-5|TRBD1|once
TGTGCCAGCAGTGAAGGGGGAGACAGGGTAAAGACCCAGTACTTC
CASSEGGDRVKTQYF
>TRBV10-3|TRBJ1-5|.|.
TGTGCCATCCAATTAGATGGCAATCAGCCCCAGCATTTT
CAIQLDGNQPQHF
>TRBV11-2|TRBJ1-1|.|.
TGTGCCAGCAGCTTATTACTCAACACTGAAGCTTTCTTT
CASSLLLNTEAFF
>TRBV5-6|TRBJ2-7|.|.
TGTGCCAGCAGCTGGTGGGCCACACCCTACGAGCAGTACTTC
CASSWWATPYEQYF
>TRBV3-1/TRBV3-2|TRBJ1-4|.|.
TGTGCCAGCACATATTTGGGGAGTAATGAAAAACTGTTTTTT
CASTYLGSNEKLFF
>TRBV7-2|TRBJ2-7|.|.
TGTGCCAGCAGCTTAGTTTTTGGGGGCGGGCACGAGCAGTACTTC
CASSLVFGGGHEQYF
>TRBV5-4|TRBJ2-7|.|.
TGTGCCAGCAGCTTGGGGTCTGCGAGTACCTACGAGCAGTACTTC
CASSLGSASTYEQYF
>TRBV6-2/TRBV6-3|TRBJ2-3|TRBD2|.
TGTGCCAGCAGTTACTCGAGACTAGCGGACGTCCTCACAGATACGCAGTATTTT
CASSYSRLADVLTDTQYF
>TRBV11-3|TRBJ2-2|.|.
TGTGCCAGCAGCTTACTAGGGGCCGGGGAGCTGTTTTTT
CASSLLGAGELFF
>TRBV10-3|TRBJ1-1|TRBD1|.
TGTGCCATCAGTGGGGGACAGACTGAAGCTTTCTTT
CAISGGQTEAFF
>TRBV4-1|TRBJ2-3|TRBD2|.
TGCGCCAGCAGCCAAGATACTAGCGGGGGGTCAGATACGCAGTATTTT
CASSQDTSGGSDTQYF
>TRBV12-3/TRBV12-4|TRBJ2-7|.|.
TGTGCCAGCAGTATGACAGGCCACCAGTACTTC
CASSMTGHQYF
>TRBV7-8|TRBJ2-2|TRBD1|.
TGTGCCAGCAGCGAACAGGGGGGCAGCGGGGAGCTGTTTTTT
CASSEQGGSGELFF
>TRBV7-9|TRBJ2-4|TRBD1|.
TGTGCCAGCAGCTCCGACAGGGCTAAAAACATTCAGTACTTC
CASSSDRAKNIQYF
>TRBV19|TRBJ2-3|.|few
TGTGCCAGTAGCGGACACAGGGTGAGAGATACGCAGTATTTT
CASSGHRVRDTQYF
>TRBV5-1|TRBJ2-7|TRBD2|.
TGCGCCAGCAGCTTGAGGACTAGCGGCTCCTACGAGCAGTACTTC
CASSLRTSGSYEQYF
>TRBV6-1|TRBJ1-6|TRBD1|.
TGTGCCAGCAGGATCGGGACAGAAGATTCACCCCTCCACTTT
CASRIGTEDSPLHF
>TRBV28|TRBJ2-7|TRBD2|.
TGTGCCAGCAGTGGACTAGAAGGCACCTACGAGCAGTACTTC
CASSGLEGTYEQYF
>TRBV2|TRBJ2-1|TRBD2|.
TGTGCCAGCTCCGGCTGGACTAGCGGGAATGAGCAGTTCTTC
CASSGWTSGNEQFF
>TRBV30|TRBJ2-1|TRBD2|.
TGTGCCTGGACAGCGGGACCCTACAATGAGCAGTTCTTC
CAWTAGPYNEQFF
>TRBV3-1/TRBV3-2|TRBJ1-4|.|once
TGTGCCAGCAGCCAGAGAGCAACTAATGAAAAACTGTTTTTT
CASSQRATNEKLFF
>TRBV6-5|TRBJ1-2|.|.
TGTGCCAGCAGTTACCCGGACTTCTATGGCTACACCTTC
CASSYPDFYGYTF
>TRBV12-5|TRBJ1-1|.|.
TGTGCTAGTGGTACCGGGAGCAGAGGGGTCACTGAAGCTTTCTTT
CASGTGSRGVTEAFF
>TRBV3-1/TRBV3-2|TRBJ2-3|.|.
TGTGCCAGCAGCCCCCACTCCGGGGGTAGCACAGATACGCAGTATTTT
CASSPHSGGSTDTQYF
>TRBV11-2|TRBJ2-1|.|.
TGTGCCAGCAGCTTGGCGGGGAGCTCCTACAATGAGCAGTTCTTC
CASSLAGSSYNEQFF
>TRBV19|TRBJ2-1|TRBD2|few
TGTGCCAGTAGTGACTCGACTAGCGGGAGTTCCTACAATGAGCAGTTCTTC
CASSDSTSGSSYNEQFF
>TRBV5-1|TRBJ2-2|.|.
TGCGCCAGCAGTCGGCAGGGACTGGACACCGGGGAGCTGTTTTTT
CASSRQGLDTGELFF
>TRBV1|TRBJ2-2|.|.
TGCACCAGCAGCCAACAATCACTAGCGGGAGGGGCCGGGGAGCTGTTTTTT
CTSSQQSLAGGAGELFF
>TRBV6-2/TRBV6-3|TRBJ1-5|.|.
TGTGCCAGCAGTTACACGACAGTAAATCAGCCCCAGCATTTT
CASSYTTVNQPQHF
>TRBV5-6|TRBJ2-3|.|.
TGTGCCAGCAGCTTGGCTGGGCCTCGCCAGTATTTT
CASSLAGPRQYF
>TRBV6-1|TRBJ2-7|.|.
TGTGCCAGCAGTGAATGGGGGGTAGCCTCCTACGAGCAGTACTTC
CASSEWGVASYEQYF
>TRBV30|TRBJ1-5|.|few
TGTGCCTGGAGTGCAGGGAGGGGTCAGCCCCAGCATTTT
CAWSAGRGQPQHF
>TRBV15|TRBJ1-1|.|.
TGTGCCACCAGCAGAGACAGGGGAAACACTGAAGCTTTCTTT
CATSRDRGNTEAFF
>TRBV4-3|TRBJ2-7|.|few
TGCGCCAGCAGCCAAGGGCTGGGGGGTCGGGTGGGGCAGTACTTC
CASSQGLGGRVGQYF
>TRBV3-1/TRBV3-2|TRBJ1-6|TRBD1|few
TGTGCCAGCAGCCAAAAGGACAGGGCGTCTTCACCCCTCCACTTT
CASSQKDRASSPLHF
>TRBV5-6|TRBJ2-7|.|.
TGTGCCAGCAGCCTTTACAGCAGCTACGAGCAGTACTTC
CASSLYSSYEQYF
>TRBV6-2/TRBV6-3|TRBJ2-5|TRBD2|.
TGTGCCAGCAGTTACGGGACTAGCGGGACTCAAGAGACCCAGTACTTC
CASSYGTSGTQETQYF
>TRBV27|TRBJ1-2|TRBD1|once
TGTGCCAGCAGTTTAAAGGGGACAGGACTTGGGTATGGCTACACCTTC
CASSLKGTGLGYGYTF
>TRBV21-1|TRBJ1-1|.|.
TGTGCCAGCAGCAAAGAAGGGACAGGGAACACTGAAGCTTTCTTT
CASSKEGTGNTEAFF
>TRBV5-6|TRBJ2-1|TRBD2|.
TGTGCCAGCAGCTTGGCCCTAGCGGGATCTTACAATGAGCAGTTCTTC
CASSLALAGSYNEQFF
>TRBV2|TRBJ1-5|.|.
TGTGCCAGCAGTAAGGGGTGGAATCAGCCCCAGCATTTT
CASSKGWNQPQHF
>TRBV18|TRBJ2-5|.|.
TGTGCCAGCTCACCACTACAGCAAGCAAGGGAGACCCAGTACTTC
CASSPLQQARETQYF
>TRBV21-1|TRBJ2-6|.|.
TGTGCCAGCAGCTCCTCAGGGAATAGGGACAGCCGGTCGGGTGGCGGGGCCAACGTCCTGACTTTC
CASSSSGNRDSRSGGGANVLTF
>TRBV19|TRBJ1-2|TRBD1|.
TGTGCCAGTAGTATTACAGGGGCCTATGGCTACACCTTC
CASSITGAYGYTF
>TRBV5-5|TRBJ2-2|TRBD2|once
TGTGCCAGCAACCTCTGGATAGCGGGAACCGGGGAGCTGTTTTTT
CASNLWIAGTGELFF
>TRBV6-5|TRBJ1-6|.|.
TGTGCCAGCAGCCAACAAAGCTCCTATAATTCACCCCTCCACTTT
CASSQQSSYNSPLHF
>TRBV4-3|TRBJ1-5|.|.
TGCGCCAGCAGCCAAGGGGACAATCGGCCCCAGCATTTT
CASSQGDNRPQHF
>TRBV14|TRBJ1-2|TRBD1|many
TGTGCCAGCAGCCGGGACAGGGAACTCTATGGCTACACCTTC
CASSRDRELYGYTF